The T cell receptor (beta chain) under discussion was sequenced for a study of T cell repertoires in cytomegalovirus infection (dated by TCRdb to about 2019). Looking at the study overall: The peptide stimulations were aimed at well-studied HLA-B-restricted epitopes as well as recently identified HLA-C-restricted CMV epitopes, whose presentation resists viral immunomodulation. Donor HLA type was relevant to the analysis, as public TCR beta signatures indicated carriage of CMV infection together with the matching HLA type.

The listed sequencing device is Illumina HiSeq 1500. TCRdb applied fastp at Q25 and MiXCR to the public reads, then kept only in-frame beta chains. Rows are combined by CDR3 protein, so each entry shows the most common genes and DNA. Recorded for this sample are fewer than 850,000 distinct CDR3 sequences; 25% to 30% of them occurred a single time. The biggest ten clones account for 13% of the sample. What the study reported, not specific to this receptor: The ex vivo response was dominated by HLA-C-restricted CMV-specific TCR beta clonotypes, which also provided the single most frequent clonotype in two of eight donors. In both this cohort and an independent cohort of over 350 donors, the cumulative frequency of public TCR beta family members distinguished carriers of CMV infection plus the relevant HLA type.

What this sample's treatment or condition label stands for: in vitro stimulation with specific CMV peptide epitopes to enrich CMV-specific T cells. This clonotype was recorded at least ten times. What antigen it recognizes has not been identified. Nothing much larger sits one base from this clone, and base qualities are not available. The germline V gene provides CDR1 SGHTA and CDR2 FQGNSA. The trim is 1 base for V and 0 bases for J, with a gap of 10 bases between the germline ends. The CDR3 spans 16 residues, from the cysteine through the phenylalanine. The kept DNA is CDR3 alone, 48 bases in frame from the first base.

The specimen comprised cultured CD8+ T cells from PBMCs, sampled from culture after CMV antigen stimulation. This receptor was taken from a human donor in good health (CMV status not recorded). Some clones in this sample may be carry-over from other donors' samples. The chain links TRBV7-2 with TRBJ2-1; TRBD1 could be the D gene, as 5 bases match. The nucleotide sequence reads TGTGCCAGCAGCTTAGGTTGGCAGGGCTCCTACAATGAGCAGTTCTTC. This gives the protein CASSLGWQGSYNEQFF.